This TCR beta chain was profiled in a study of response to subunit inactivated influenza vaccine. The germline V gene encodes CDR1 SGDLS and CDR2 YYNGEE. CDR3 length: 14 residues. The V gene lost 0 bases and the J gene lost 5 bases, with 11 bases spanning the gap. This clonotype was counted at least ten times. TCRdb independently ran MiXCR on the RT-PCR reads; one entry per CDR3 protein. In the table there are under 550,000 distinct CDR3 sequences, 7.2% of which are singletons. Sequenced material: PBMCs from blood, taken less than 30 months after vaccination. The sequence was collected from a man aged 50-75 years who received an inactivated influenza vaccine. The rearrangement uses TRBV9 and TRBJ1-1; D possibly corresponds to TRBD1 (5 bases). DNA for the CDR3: TGTGCCAGCAGCGTAGGGTTAGGGACGACTGAAGCTTTCTTT. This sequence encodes CASSVGLGTTEAFF.